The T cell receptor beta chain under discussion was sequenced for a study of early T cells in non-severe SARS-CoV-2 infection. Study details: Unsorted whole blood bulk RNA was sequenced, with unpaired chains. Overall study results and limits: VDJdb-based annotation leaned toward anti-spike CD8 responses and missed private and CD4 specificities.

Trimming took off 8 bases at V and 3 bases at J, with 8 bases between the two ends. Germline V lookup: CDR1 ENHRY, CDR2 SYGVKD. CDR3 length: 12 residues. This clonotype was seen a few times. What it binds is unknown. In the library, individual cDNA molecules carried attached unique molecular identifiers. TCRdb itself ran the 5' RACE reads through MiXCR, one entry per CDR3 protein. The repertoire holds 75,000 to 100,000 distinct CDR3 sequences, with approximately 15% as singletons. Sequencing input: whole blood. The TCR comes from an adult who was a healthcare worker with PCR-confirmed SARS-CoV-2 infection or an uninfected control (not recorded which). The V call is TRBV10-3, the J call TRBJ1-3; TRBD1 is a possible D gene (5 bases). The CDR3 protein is CAIGTGGNTIYF. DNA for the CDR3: TGTGCCATCGGGACGGGTGGAAACACCATATATTTT.